This T cell receptor beta chain stems from a study of blood T cell repertoires in COVID-19. As handled by the study authors: Amplified reference gene primers provided the basis for estimating nucleated cell counts. Sequencing used immunoSEQ multiplex PCR; TCRdb keeps in-frame clones, though not all of them. Clone size and V and J calls were adopted from that table, with D and trimming inferred from the DNA. The profile shows some 220,000 clones, approximately 85% of them singletons. Trimming at V came to 5 bases and at J to 5 bases, leaving 8 bases not matched to a gene. Germline V gives CDR1 MNHEY, CDR2 SVGEGT. This CDR3 is 15 amino acids long.

The chain employs TRBV6-2 or TRBV6-3 and TRBJ2-3; 9 bases match TRBD1. This receptor was identified in a woman between 65 and 79 years old with COVID-19, enrolled during active disease. Sequenced: peripheral blood. The CDR3 DNA reads TGTGCCAGCAGTCCCCAGACAGGGGGACAAGATACGCAGTATTTT. Translated: CASSPQTGGQDTQYF.